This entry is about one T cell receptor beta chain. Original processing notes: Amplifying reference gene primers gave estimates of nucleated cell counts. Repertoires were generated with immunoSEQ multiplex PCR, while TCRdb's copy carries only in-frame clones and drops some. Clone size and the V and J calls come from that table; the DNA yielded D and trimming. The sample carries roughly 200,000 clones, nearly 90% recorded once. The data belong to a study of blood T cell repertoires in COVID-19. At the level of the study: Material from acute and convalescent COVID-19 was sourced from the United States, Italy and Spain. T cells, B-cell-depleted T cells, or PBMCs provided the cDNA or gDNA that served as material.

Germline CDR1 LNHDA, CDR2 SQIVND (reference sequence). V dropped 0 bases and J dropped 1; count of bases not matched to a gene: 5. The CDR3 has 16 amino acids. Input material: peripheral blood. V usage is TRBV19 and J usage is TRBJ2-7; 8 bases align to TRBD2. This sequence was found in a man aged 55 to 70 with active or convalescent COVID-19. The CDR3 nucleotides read TGTGCCAGTAGTATAGACGGCGCGGGGGGATCCTACGAGCAGTACTTC. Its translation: CASSIDGAGGSYEQYF.